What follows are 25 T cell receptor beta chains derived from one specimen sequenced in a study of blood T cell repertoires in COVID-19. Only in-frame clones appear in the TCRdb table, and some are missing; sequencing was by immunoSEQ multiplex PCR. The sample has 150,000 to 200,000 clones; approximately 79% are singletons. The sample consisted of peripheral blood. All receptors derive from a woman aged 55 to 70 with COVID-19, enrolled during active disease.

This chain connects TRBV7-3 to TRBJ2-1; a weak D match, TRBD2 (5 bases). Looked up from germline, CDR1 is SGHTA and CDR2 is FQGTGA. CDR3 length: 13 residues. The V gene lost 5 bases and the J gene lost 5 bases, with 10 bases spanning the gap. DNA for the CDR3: TGTGCCAGCAGCCAAGGACTCGACAATGAGCAGTTCTTC. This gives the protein CASSQGLDNEQFF. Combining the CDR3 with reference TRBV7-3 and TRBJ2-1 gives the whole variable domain GAGVSQTPSNKVTEKGKYVELRCDPISGHTALYWYRQSLGQGPEFLIYFQGTGAADDSGLPNDRFFAVRPEGSVSTLKIQRTERGDSAVYLCASSQGLDNEQFFGPGTRLTVL.

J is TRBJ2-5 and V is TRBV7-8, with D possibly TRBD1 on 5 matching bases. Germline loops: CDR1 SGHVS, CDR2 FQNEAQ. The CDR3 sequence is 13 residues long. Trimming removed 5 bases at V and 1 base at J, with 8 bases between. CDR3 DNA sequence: TGTGCCAGCAGCCGGACACGCCAAGAGACCCAGTACTTC. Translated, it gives CASSRTRQETQYF.

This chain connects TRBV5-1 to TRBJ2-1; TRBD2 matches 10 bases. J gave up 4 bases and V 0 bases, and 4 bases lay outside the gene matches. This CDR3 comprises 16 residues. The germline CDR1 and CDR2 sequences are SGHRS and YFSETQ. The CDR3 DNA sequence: TGCGCCAGCAGCTTGGTATCTAGCGGGGGTTACAATGAGCAGTTCTTC. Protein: CASSLVSSGGYNEQFF.

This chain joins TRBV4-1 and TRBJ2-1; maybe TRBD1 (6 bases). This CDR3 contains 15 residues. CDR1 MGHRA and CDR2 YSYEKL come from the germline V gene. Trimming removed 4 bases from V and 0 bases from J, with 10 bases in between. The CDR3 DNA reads TGCGCCAGCAGCCGAGACAGGTTCTCCTACAATGAGCAGTTCTTC. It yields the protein CASSRDRFSYNEQFF.

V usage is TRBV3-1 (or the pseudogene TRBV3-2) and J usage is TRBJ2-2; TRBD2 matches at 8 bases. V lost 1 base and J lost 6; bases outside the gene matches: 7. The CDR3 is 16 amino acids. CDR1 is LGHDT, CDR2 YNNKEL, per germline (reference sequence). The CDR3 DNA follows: TGTGCCAGCAGCCAAGGAGGCAAGCGGGGGTCCGGGGAGCTGTTTTTT. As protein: CASSQGGKRGSGELFF.

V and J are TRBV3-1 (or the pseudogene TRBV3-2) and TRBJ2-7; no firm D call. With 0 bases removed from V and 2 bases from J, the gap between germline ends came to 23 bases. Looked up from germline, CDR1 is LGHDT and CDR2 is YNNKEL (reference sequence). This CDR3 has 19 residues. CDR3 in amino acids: CASSQDPRLFGTKTYEQYV. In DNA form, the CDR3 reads TGTGCCAGCAGCCAAGATCCGCGGCTATTCGGCACCAAAACCTACGAGCAGTACGTC.

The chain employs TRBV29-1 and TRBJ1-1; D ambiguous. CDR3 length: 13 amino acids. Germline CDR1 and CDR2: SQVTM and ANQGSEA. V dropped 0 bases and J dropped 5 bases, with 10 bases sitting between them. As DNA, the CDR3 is TGCAGCGTTGAAGACGCTATATCAACTGAAGCTTTCTTT. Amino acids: CSVEDAISTEAFF.

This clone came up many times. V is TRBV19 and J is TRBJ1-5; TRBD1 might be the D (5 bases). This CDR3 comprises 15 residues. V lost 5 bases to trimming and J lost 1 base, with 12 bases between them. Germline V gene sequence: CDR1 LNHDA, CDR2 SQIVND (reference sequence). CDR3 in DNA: TGTGCCAGTAGTGGGGAGGGGTTGAGCAATCAGCCCCAGCATTTT. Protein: CASSGEGLSNQPQHF. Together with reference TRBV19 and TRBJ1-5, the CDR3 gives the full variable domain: DGGITQSPKYLFRKEGQNVTLSCEQNLNHDAMYWYRQDPGQGLRLIYYSQIVNDFQKGDIAEGYSVSREKKESFPLTVTSAQKNPTAFYLCASSGEGLSNQPQHFGDGTRLSIL.

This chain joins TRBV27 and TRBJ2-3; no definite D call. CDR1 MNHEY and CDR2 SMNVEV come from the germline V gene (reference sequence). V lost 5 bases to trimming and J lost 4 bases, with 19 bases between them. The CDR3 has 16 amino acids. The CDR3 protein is CASSHYSTRSADTQYF. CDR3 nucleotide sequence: TGTGCCAGCAGTCACTATTCTACCCGATCGGCAGATACGCAGTATTTT.

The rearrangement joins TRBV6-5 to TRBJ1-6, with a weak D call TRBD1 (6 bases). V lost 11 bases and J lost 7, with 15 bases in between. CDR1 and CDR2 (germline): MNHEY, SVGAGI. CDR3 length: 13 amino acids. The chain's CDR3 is CAGGRDTNSPLHF. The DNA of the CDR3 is TGTGCCGGGGGACGGGACACCAATTCACCCCTCCACTTT.

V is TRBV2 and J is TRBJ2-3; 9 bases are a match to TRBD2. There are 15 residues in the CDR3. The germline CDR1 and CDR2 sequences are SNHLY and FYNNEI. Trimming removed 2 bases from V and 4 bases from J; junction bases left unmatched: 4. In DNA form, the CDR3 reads TGTGCCAGCAGTGAACGAGCGGGGGGCCCAGATACGCAGTATTTT. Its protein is CASSERAGGPDTQYF.

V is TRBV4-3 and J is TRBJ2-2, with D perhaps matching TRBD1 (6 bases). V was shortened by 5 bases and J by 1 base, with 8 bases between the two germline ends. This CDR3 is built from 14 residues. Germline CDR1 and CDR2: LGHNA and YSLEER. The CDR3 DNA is TGCGCCAGCAGCGTACAGGGGAACACCGGGGAGCTGTTTTTT. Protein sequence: CASSVQGNTGELFF.

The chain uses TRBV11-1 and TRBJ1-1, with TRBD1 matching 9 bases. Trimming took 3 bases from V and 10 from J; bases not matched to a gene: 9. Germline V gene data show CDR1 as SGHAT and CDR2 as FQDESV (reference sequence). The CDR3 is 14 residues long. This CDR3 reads CASSFSDRGFGAFF. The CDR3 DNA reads TGTGCCAGCAGCTTTTCCGACAGGGGGTTTGGAGCTTTCTTT.

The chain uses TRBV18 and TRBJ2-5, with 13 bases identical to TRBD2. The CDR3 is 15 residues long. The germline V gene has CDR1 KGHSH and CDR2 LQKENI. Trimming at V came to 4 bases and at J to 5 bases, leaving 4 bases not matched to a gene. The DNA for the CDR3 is TGTGCCAGCTCACAACGGACTAGCGGGAGTGAGACCCAGTACTTC. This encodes CASSQRTSGSETQYF.

The CDR3 coding sequence is TGTGCCAGTAGTATAAGGGGGCAATTCGGCGGGGAGCTGTTTTTT. Translating gives CASSIRGQFGGELFF. The chain is built from TRBV19 and TRBJ2-2; 7 bases match TRBD1. CDR1 LNHDA and CDR2 SQIVND come from the germline V gene (reference sequence). The junction had 7 bases not matched to a gene; V was cut back by 2 bases and J by 7 bases. CDR3 length: 15 amino acids.

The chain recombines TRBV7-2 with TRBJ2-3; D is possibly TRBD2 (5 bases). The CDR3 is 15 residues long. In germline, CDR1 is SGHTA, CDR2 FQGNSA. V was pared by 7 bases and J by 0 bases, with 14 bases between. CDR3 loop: CASMRVSTSTDTQYF. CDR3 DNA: TGTGCCAGCATGAGGGTGAGCACTAGCACAGATACGCAGTATTTT.

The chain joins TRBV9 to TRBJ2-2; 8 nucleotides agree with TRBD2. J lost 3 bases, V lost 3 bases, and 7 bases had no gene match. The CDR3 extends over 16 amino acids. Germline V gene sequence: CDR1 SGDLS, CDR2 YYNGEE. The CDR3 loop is CASSGPTSGYTGELFF. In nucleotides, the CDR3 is TGTGCCAGCAGCGGGCCTACTAGCGGATACACCGGGGAGCTGTTTTTT.

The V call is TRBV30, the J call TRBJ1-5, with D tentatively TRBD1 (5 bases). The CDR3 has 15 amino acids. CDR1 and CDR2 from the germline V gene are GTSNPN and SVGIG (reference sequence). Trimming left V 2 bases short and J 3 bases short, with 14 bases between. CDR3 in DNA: TGTGCCTGGAGTAAGGTGACAGATCCCAATCAGCCCCAGCATTTT. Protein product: CAWSKVTDPNQPQHF.

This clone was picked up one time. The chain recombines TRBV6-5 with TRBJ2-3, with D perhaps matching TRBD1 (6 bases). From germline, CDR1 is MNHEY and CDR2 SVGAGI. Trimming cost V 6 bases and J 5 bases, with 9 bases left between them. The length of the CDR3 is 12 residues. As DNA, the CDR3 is TGTGCCAGCAGCAGCAGGGGAGATACGCAGTATTTT. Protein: CASSSRGDTQYF.

The DNA for the CDR3 is TGTGCCAGCAGTGAAGGGGGGGTTCCAAATCAGCCCCAGCATTTT. It specifies CASSEGGVPNQPQHF. The V gene is TRBV6-1, the J gene TRBJ1-5; a possible D gene is TRBD1 (5 bases). This CDR3 is 15 amino acids long. Germline V gene lookup returns CDR1 MNHNS and CDR2 SASEGT. V lost 1 base, J lost 4 bases, and 11 bases lay in between.

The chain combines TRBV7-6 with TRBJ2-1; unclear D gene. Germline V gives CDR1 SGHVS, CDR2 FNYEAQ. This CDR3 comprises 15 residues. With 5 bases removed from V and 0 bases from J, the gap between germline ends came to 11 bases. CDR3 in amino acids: CASSLRVDSYNEQFF. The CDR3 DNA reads TGTGCCAGCAGCCTACGGGTCGACTCCTACAATGAGCAGTTCTTC.

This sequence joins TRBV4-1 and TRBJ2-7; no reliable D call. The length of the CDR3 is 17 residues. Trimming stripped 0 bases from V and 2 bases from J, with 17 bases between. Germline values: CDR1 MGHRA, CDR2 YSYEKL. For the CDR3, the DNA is TGCGCCAGCAGCCAAGATAGTTCATCCCAGCTAGCCTACGAGCAGTACGTC. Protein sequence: CASSQDSSSQLAYEQYV.

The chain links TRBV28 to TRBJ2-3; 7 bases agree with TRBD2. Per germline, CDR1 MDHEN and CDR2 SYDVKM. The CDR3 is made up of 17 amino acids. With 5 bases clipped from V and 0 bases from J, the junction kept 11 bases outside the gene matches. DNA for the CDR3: TGTGCCAGCAGTCAATTTGGGGGGGAGTCTAGCACAGATACGCAGTATTTT. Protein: CASSQFGGESSTDTQYF.

DNA for the CDR3: TGTGCCAGCAGGAAACGATCTCCGGGGGAAGAGACCCAGTACTTC. Its translation: CASRKRSPGEETQYF. The chain joins TRBV6-9 to TRBJ2-5, with a tentative D call TRBD2 (6 bases). Germline lookup yields CDR1 MNHGY and CDR2 SVAAGI. V was shortened by 6 bases and J by 3 bases, with 17 bases between the two germline ends. CDR3 length: 15 amino acids.

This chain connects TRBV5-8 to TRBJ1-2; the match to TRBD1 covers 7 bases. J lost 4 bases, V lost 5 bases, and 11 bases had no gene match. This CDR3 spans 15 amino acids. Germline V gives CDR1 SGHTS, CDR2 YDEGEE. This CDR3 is CASSLRDRPFYGYTF. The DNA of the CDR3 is TGTGCCAGCAGTCTCAGGGACAGACCTTTCTATGGCTACACCTTC.